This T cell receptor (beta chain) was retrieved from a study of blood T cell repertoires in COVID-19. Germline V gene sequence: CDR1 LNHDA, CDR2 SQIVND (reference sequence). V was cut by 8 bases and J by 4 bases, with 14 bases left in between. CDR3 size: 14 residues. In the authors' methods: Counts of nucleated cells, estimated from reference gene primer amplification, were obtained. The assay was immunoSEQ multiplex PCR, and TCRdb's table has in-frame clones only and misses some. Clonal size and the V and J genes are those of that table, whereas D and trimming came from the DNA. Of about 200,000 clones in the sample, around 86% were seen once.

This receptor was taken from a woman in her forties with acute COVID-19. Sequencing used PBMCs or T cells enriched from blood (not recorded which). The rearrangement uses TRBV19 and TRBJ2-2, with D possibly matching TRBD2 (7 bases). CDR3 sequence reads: CASGGGGSTGELFF. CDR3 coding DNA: TGTGCCAGTGGGGGAGGGGGTAGCACCGGGGAGCTGTTTTTT. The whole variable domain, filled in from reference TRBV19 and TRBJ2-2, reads DGGITQSPKYLFRKEGQNVTLSCEQNLNHDAMYWYRQDPGQGLRLIYYSQIVNDFQKGDIAEGYSVSREKKESFPLTVTSAQKNPTAFYLCASGGGGSTGELFFGEGSRLTVL.